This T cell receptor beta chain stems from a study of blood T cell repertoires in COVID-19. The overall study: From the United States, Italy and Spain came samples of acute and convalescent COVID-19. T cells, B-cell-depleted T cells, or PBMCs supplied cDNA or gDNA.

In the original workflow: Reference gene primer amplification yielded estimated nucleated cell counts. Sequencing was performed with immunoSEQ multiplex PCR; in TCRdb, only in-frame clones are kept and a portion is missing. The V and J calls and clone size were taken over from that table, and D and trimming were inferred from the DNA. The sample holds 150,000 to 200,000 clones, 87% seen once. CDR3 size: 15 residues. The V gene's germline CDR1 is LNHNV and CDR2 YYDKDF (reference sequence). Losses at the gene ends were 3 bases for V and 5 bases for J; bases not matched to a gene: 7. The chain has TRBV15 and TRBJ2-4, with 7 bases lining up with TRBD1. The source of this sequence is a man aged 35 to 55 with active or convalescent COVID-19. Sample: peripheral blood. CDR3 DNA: TGTGCCACCAGCAGGAACCCCGGGACAGAAAACATTCAGTACTTC. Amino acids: CATSRNPGTENIQYF.